This T cell receptor (beta chain) was recovered during a study of Ad26.COV2.S vaccination and SARS-CoV-2 variants. Whole-study findings and limits: The analyses of TCR breadth and depth may have understated the size of total T cell responses.

V was trimmed by 2 bases and J by 3 bases, leaving 12 bases between them. The CDR3 is made up of 14 amino acids. The germline CDR1 and CDR2 sequences are SGHNT and YYREEE (reference sequence). Documented treatment: some 19 received Ad26.COV2.S at low or high dose, single or two shots; a few received placebo; per-sample allocation not given. It was on day 63 after the first vaccine or placebo injection that samples were taken. A note on this clone: The antigen remains undetermined.

The protocol was immunoSEQ multiplex PCR, while the TCRdb copy is restricted to in-frame clones and leaves out a portion. The sample has some 420,000 clones, more than 75% seen once. The material sequenced was peripheral blood, taken in a trial of Ad26.COV2.S vaccine versus placebo. The chain combines TRBV5-4 with TRBJ2-7; D possibly corresponds to TRBD1 (7 bases). The receptor was isolated from a person aged 18-65 years who received the Ad26.COV2.S COVID-19 vaccine or a placebo. The CDR3, as DNA: TGTGCCAGCAGCTTCGGGCGGGACAGCTACGAGCAGTACTTC. This encodes CASSFGRDSYEQYF.